The present T cell receptor (beta chain) was sequenced within a study of identical twins. Study observations and caveats: Out-of-frame beta sequences exhibited a weaker degree of excess twin sharing.

Using its own MiXCR run on the 5' RACE reads, TCRdb lists one record per CDR3 protein. The table lists 400,000 to 550,000 distinct CDR3 sequences, 20% to 25% of them singletons, with around 3% in the top ten. All donors were healthy, and all were Caucasian. CDR1 is SEHNR and CDR2 is FQNEAQ in the germline V gene (reference sequence). The CDR3 sequence is 15 residues long. The V and J ends lost 5 bases and 5 bases, in that order; junction bases with no gene match: 8. In the case of this clonotype: Its antigen is not identified.

This sample also appeared in a second study, on T cells expressing NK-cell markers.

The source material was CD4+ T cells sorted from blood. This TCR was recovered from a woman between 18 and 29 years old in good health. The chain links TRBV7-9 to TRBJ2-1, with 8 nucleotides matching TRBD2. The CDR3 DNA follows: TGTGCCAGCAGCCTCCGGGAGGGGTGGAACAATGAGCAGTTCTTC. It translates to CASSLREGWNNEQFF.